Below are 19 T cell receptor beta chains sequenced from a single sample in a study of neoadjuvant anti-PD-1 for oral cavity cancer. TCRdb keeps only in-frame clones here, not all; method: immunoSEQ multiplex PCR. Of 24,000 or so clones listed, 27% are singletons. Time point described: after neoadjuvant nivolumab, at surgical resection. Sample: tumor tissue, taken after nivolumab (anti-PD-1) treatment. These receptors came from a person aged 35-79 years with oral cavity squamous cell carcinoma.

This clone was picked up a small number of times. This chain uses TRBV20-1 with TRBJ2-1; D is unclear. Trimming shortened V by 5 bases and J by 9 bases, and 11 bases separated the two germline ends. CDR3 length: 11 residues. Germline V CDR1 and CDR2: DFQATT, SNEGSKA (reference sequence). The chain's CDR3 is CSAGILGEQFF. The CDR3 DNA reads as TGCAGTGCTGGGATTCTTGGTGAGCAGTTCTTC.

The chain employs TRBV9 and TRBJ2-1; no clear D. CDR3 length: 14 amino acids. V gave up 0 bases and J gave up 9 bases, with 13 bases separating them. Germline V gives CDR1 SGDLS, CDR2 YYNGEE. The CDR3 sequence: CASSVGLGTGEQFF. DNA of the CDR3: TGTGCCAGCAGCGTAGGGTTGGGTACGGGTGAGCAGTTCTTC.

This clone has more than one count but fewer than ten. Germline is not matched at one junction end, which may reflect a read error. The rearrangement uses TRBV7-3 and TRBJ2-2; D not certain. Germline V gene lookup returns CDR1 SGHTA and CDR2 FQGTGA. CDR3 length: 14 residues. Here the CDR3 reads CASSLTATTRELFF. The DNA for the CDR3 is TGTGCCAGCAGCTTAACAGCAACCACCCGGGAGCTGTTTTTT.

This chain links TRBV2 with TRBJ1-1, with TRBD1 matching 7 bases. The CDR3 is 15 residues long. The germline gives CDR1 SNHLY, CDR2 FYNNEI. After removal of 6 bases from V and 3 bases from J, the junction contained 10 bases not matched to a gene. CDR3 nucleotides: TGTGCCAGCAGGCCGGGACAGTCCAGGTACACTGAAGCTTTCTTT. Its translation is CASRPGQSRYTEAFF.

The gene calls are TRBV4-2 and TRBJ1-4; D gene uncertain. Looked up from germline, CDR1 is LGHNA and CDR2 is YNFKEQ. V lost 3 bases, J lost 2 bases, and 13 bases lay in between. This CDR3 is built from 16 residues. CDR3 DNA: TGTGCCAGCAGCCAGTACCAGTACGGCACTAATGAAAAACTGTTTTTT. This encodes CASSQYQYGTNEKLFF.

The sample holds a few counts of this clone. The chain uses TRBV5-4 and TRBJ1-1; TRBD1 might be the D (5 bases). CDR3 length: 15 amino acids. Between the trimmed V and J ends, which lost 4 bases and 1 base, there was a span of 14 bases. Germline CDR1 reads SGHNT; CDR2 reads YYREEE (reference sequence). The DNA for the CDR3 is TGTGCCAGCAGCGGGAGGGGAGGAAGGAACACTGAAGCTTTCTTT. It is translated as CASSGRGGRNTEAFF.

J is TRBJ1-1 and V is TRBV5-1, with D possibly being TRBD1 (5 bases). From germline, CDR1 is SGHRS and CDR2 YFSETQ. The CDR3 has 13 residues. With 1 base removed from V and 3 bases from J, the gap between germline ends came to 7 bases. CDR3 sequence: CASSLQGYTEAFF. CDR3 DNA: TGCGCCAGCAGCTTGCAGGGATACACTGAAGCTTTCTTT.

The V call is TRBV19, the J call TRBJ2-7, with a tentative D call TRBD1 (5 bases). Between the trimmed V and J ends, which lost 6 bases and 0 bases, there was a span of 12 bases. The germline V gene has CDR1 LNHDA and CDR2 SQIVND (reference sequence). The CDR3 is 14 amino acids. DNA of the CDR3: TGTGCCAGTAGGCCTCAGGGTCGCTCCTACGAGCAGTACTTC. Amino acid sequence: CASRPQGRSYEQYF. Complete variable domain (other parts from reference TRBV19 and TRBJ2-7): DGGITQSPKYLFRKEGQNVTLSCEQNLNHDAMYWYRQDPGQGLRLIYYSQIVNDFQKGDIAEGYSVSREKKESFPLTVTSAQKNPTAFYLCASRPQGRSYEQYFGPGTRLTVT.

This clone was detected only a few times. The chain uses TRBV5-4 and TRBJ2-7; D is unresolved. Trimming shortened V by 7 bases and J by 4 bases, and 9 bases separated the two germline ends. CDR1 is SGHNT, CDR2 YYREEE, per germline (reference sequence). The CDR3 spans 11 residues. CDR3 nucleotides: TGTGCCAGCGGGAATTCATACGAGCAGTACTTC. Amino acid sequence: CASGNSYEQYF.

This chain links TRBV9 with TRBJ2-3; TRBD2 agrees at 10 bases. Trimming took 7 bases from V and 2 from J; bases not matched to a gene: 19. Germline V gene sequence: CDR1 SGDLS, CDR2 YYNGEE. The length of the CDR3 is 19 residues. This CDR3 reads CASWEIKRGGLYTTDTQYF. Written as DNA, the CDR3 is TGTGCCAGCTGGGAGATAAAGCGGGGGGGCTTATACACCACAGATACGCAGTATTTT.

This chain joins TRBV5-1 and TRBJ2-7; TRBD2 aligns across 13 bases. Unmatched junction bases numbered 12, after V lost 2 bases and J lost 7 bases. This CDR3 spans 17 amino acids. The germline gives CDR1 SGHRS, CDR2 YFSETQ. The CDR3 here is CASSLGLAGVGRVEQYF. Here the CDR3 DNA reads TGCGCCAGCAGCTTAGGACTAGCGGGAGTTGGCCGGGTAGAGCAGTACTTC.

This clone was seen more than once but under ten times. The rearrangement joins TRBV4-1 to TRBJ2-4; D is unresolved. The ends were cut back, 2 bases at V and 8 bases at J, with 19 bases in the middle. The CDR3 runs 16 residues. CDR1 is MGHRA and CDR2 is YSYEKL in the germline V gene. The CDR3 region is CASSQRGRLTSDIQYF. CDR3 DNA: TGCGCCAGCAGCCAACGAGGTCGCTTAACATCGGACATTCAGTACTTC.

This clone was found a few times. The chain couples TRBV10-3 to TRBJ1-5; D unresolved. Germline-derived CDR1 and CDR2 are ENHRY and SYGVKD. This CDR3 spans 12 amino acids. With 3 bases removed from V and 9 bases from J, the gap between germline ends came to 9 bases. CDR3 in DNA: TGTGCCATCAGTGACCGAAGAGGGCCCCAGCATTTT. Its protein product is CAISDRRGPQHF.

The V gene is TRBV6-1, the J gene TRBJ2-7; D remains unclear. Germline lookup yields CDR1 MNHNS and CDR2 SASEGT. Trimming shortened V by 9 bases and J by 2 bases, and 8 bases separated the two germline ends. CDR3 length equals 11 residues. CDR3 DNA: TGTGCCAGTCGGCGCACCTACGAGCAGTACTTC. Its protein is CASRRTYEQYF.

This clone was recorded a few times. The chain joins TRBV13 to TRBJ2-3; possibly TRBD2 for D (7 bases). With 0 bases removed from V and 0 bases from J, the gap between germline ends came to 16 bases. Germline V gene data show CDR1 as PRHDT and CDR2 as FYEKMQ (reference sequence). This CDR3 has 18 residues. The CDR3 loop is CASSLGDQEGGSTDTQYF. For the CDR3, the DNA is TGTGCCAGCAGCTTAGGCGATCAGGAGGGGGGGAGCACAGATACGCAGTATTTT. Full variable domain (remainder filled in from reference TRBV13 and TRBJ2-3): AAGVIQSPRHLIKEKRETATLKCYPIPRHDTVYWYQQGPGQDPQFLISFYEKMQSDKGSIPDRFSAQQFSDYHSELNMSSLELGDSALYFCASSLGDQEGGSTDTQYFGPGTRLTVL.

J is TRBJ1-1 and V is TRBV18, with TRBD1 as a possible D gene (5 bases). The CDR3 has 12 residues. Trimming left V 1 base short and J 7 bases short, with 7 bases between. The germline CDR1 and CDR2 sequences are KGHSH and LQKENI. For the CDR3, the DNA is TGTGCCAGCTCACCACTCCAGGGTGAAGCTTTCTTT. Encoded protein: CASSPLQGEAFF. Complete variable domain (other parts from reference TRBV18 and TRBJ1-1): NAGVMQNPRHLVRRRGQEARLRCSPMKGHSHVYWYRQLPEEGLKFMVYLQKENIIDESGMPKERFSAEFPKEGPSILRIQQVVRGDSAAYFCASSPLQGEAFFGQGTRLTVV.

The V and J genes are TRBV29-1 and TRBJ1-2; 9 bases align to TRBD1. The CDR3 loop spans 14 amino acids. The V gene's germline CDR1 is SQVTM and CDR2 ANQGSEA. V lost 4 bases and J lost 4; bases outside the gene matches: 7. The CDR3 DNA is TGCAGCGTTGTGCAACAGGGGGCCGGCTATGGCTACACCTTC. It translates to CSVVQQGAGYGYTF.

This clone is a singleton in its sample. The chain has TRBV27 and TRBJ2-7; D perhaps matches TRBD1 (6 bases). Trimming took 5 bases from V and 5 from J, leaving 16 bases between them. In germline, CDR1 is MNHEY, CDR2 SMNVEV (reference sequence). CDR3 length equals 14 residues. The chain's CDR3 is CASSAQGIWDEQYF. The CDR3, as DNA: TGTGCCAGCAGTGCCCAGGGGATCTGGGACGAGCAGTACTTC.

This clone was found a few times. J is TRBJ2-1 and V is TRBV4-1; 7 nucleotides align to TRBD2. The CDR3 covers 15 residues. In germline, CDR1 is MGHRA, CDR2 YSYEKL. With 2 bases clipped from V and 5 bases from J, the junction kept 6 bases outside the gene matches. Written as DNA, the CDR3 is TGCGCCAGCAGCCAATTCGTGGGAGGGAACAATGAGCAGTTCTTC. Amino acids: CASSQFVGGNNEQFF.